The 32 T cell receptor beta chains below all came from one sample that was sequenced in a study of OX40 agonist ivuxolimab in advanced cancers. Using immunoSEQ multiplex PCR, the repertoire was profiled, and TCRdb retains in-frame clones only, with some absent. Here the sample spans approximately 11,000 clones, 80% to 90% being singletons. Here the sequenced sample was CD4+ or CD8+ T cells sorted from blood, taken in a trial of the OX40 agonist ivuxolimab. The receptor source for this set is an adult with an advanced solid tumor such as melanoma, head and neck, liver or kidney cancer.

V usage is TRBV6-1 and J usage is TRBJ2-5; 8 bases are a match to TRBD1. Germline trimming cut 0 bases from V and 4 bases from J; bases unmatched to any gene: 13. The germline CDR1 and CDR2 sequences are MNHNS and SASEGT. The CDR3 runs to 18 residues. The CDR3 nucleotides are TGTGCCAGCAGTGAAGCGCAGGGCCAGGGGGCCCCATCAGAGACCCAGTACTTC. Protein: CASSEAQGQGAPSETQYF.

This sequence joins TRBV5-5 and TRBJ1-1; perhaps TRBD1 as D (6 bases). Per the germline V gene, CDR1 is SGHKS and CDR2 is YYEKEE (reference sequence). The V end was cut by 1 base, the J end by 3 bases, with 10 bases between. The CDR3 loop spans 14 amino acids. CDR3 sequence reads: CASSLSGEHTEAFF. The CDR3 nucleotides read TGTGCCAGCAGCTTGTCAGGGGAGCACACTGAAGCTTTCTTT. The complete variable domain, with remaining parts taken from reference TRBV5-5 and TRBJ1-1, reads DAGVTQSPTHLIKTRGQQVTLRCSPISGHKSVSWYQQVLGQGPQFIFQYYEKEERGRGNFPDRFSARQFPNYSSELNVNALLLGDSALYLCASSLSGEHTEAFFGQGTRLTVV.

The chain joins TRBV5-4 to TRBJ1-5, with 7 bases lining up with TRBD1. The CDR3 is made up of 16 amino acids. The germline gives CDR1 SGHNT, CDR2 YYREEE (reference sequence). The V gene end was trimmed by 0 bases and the J gene end by 0 bases; junction bases not matched to a gene: 3. The CDR3 region has the DNA TGTGCCAGCAGCTTGGGGGGACAGAATAGCAATCAGCCCCAGCATTTT. Translated: CASSLGGQNSNQPQHF.

V usage is TRBV19 and J usage is TRBJ2-3; 7 bases line up with TRBD2. Trimming took 5 bases from V and 6 from J; bases not matched to a gene: 14. CDR1 is LNHDA, CDR2 SQIVND, per germline (reference sequence). CDR3 length equals 16 residues. The CDR3 sequence: CASSYLGFGEGDTQYF. DNA of the CDR3: TGTGCCAGTAGTTATCTAGGGTTCGGGGAGGGTGATACGCAGTATTTT.

The chain joins TRBV9 to TRBJ2-1; TRBD1 matches 8 bases. The V segment lost 4 bases and the J segment 7 bases; nucleotides outside the gene matches: 7. This CDR3 contains 14 residues. Per the germline V gene, CDR1 is SGDLS and CDR2 is YYNGEE. The CDR3 coding sequence is TGTGCCAGCAGCCCCTACAGGGGGGATAATGAGCAGTTCTTC. The encoded protein is CASSPYRGDNEQFF.

The genes are TRBV7-6 and TRBJ1-5; maybe TRBD1 (5 bases). The CDR3 is made up of 15 amino acids. Trimming pared 5 bases from V and 2 bases from J, leaving 13 bases between. Germline CDR1 SGHVS, CDR2 FNYEAQ. The CDR3 region has the DNA TGTGCCAGCAGCCCTTGGGAACAGGGCAATCAGCCCCAGCATTTT. This translates into CASSPWEQGNQPQHF.

A word on this clone: A junction boundary mismatches the germline segment, possibly from a read error. V usage is TRBV6-1 and J usage is TRBJ1-1; the match to TRBD1 covers 7 bases. CDR1 and CDR2 from the germline V gene are MNHNS and SASEGT. The CDR3 runs 13 residues. The CDR3 loop is CASWGRGNTEAFF. The CDR3 nucleotides read TGTGCCAGCTGGGGCAGGGGGAACACCGAAGCTTTCTTT.

The genes are TRBV5-8 and TRBJ2-5; D perhaps matches TRBD2 (7 bases). The V gene's germline CDR1 is SGHTS and CDR2 YDEGEE. The length of the CDR3 is 17 residues. V was shortened by 7 bases and J by 4 bases, with 26 bases between the two germline ends. CDR3 DNA: TGTGCCAGCGCGATACGGGGGGCCTCGAGTCGGCCAGAGACCCAGTACTTC. The encoded protein is CASAIRGASSRPETQYF.

This clone occurred a few times. Within the sample, other DNA sequences also encode this same CDR3. CDR3 region: CASSLGGSATEAFF. Written as DNA, the CDR3 is TGTGCCAGCAGCTTAGGGGGGTCGGCCACTGAAGCTTTCTTT. The J gene is TRBJ1-1, the V gene TRBV7-3, with D possibly TRBD1 on 5 matching bases. This CDR3 contains 14 residues. V gave up 2 bases and J gave up 4 bases, with 11 bases separating them. In germline, CDR1 is SGHTA, CDR2 FQGTGA.

This clone was counted a few times. This chain joins TRBV12-5 and TRBJ1-1, with TRBD1 matching 8 bases. V was clipped by 5 bases and J by 0 bases; unmatched bases: 23. CDR3 length: 21 residues. The V gene's germline CDR1 is LGHNT and CDR2 FRNRAP. In DNA form, the CDR3 reads TGTGCTAGTGGTCTGCTATACCGGGACAGGATCTTAGGTCCTATGAACACTGAAGCTTTCTTT. Amino acid sequence: CASGLLYRDRILGPMNTEAFF.

The gene calls are TRBV4-1 and TRBJ1-2; 9 bases fit TRBD1. CDR3 length equals 17 residues. V lost 4 bases to trimming and J lost 4 bases; unmatched junction nucleotides: 13. Germline V gene sequence: CDR1 MGHRA, CDR2 YSYEKL. The CDR3 DNA reads TGCGCCAGCAGCCCCCACGGGAGGACAGGGGCGAGCTATGGCTACACCTTC. Translating gives CASSPHGRTGASYGYTF.

DNA of the CDR3: TGTGCCAGCAGCCTCAACCCCTCCAATGAGCAGTTCTTC. Amino acid sequence: CASSLNPSNEQFF. J is TRBJ2-1 and V is TRBV7-9; no clear D gene. CDR3 size: 13 residues. Germline CDR1 reads SEHNR; CDR2 reads FQNEAQ (reference sequence). V lost 5 bases, J lost 6 bases, and 11 bases lay in between. The full variable domain, rest sourced from reference TRBV7-9 and TRBJ2-1, is DTGVSQNPRHKITKRGQNVTFRCDPISEHNRLYWYRQTLGQGPEFLTYFQNEAQLEKSRLLSDRFSAERPKGSFSTLEIQRTEQGDSAMYLCASSLNPSNEQFFGPGTRLTVL.

V is TRBV10-3 and J is TRBJ2-7; 7 bases fit TRBD1. CDR3 length: 14 amino acids. J gave up 3 bases and V 10 bases, and 12 bases lay outside the gene matches. Germline values: CDR1 ENHRY, CDR2 SYGVKD. The CDR3 nucleotides read TGTGCCACCTCCTTCGACAGGGAAGGCTACGAGCAGTACTTC. It codes for CATSFDREGYEQYF.

V and J are TRBV27 and TRBJ1-2; 7 positions match TRBD1. This CDR3 spans 14 amino acids. CDR1 MNHEY and CDR2 SMNVEV come from the germline V gene (reference sequence). V dropped 4 bases and J dropped 6; count of bases not matched to a gene: 8. The CDR3 loop reads CASSSTQGRHGYTF. CDR3 DNA: TGTGCCAGCAGTTCGACACAGGGGCGGCATGGCTACACCTTC.

This clone is medium-sized in the sample. This rearrangement joins TRBV6-1 to TRBJ1-5; the D is unclear. The V gene lost 4 bases and the J gene lost 0 bases, with 10 bases spanning the gap. Germline values: CDR1 MNHNS, CDR2 SASEGT. This CDR3 is built from 15 residues. CDR3 DNA sequence: TGTGCCAGCAGTGCGCTCAGGAATAGCAATCAGCCCCAGCATTTT. This translates into CASSALRNSNQPQHF.

The rearrangement links TRBV6-1 to TRBJ1-5; 10 bases are shared with TRBD1. The V segment lost 6 bases and the J segment 6 bases; nucleotides outside the gene matches: 8. CDR1 is MNHNS, CDR2 SASEGT, per germline. The CDR3 has 15 amino acids. CDR3 DNA: TGTGCCAGCAGGGACCTGACAGGGGGCGGTCAGCCCCAGCATTTT. It encodes CASRDLTGGGQPQHF.

In DNA, the CDR3 is TGTGCCAGCAGTCTCTCGTTGGGGGGGGATGGCTACACCTTC. Its translation: CASSLSLGGDGYTF. The chain links TRBV27 to TRBJ1-2, with D possibly TRBD1 on 5 matching bases. V dropped 5 bases and J dropped 6 bases, with 16 bases sitting between them. The CDR3 has 14 amino acids. CDR1 and CDR2 (germline): MNHEY, SMNVEV (reference sequence).

This rearrangement joins TRBV28 to TRBJ2-7; 8 bases are shared with TRBD2. Germline loops: CDR1 MDHEN, CDR2 SYDVKM. CDR3 size: 15 residues. V shed 3 bases, J shed 0 bases, and the junction held 4 bases outside the gene matches. CDR3 sequence: CASSFLTSDSYEQYF. The CDR3 DNA reads TGTGCCAGCAGTTTCCTGACTAGCGACTCCTACGAGCAGTACTTC.

This clone was counted once. This chain connects TRBV27 to TRBJ2-2; D gene uncertain. The length of the CDR3 is 12 residues. Per germline, CDR1 MNHEY and CDR2 SMNVEV (reference sequence). V was shortened by 9 bases and J by 6 bases, with 11 bases between the two germline ends. In nucleotides, the CDR3 is TGTGCCAGTGGCACAATCGCCGGGGAGCTGTTTTTT. This translates into CASGTIAGELFF.

The chain links TRBV6-1 to TRBJ2-3; 10 positions match TRBD2. Unmatched junction bases numbered 3, after V lost 5 bases and J lost 1 base. This CDR3 contains 15 residues. Germline assignment: CDR1 MNHNS and CDR2 SASEGT. The CDR3 loop is CASSSLAGGTDTQYF. As DNA, the CDR3 is TGTGCCAGCAGTTCCCTAGCGGGGGGCACAGATACGCAGTATTTT.

The chain has TRBV4-1 and TRBJ2-7, with D unresolved. CDR3 length: 12 amino acids. Per the germline V gene, CDR1 is MGHRA and CDR2 is YSYEKL. V lost 1 base to trimming and J lost 2 bases, with 3 bases between them. CDR3 sequence (DNA): TGCGCCAGCAGCCAAGGGCCCTACGAGCAGTACTTC. It yields the protein CASSQGPYEQYF.

The V gene is TRBV4-1, the J gene TRBJ1-1; a possible D gene is TRBD1 (6 bases). Per germline, CDR1 MGHRA and CDR2 YSYEKL. V lost 0 bases to trimming and J lost 4 bases, with 9 bases between them. This CDR3 has 14 residues. The CDR3 region has the DNA TGCGCCAGCAGCCAAGAAGGGACACTCACTGAAGCTTTCTTT. Amino acids: CASSQEGTLTEAFF.

V usage is TRBV25-1 and J usage is TRBJ2-7; either TRBD1 or TRBD2 may fit D (6 bases each). The CDR3 has 15 amino acids. V was clipped by 8 bases and J by 3 bases, with 20 bases between them. Germline assignment: CDR1 MGHDK and CDR2 SYGVNS. As DNA, the CDR3 is TGTGCCAGCGGACCCTCGAGGGGGGCCGACTACGAGCAGTACTTC. This codes for CASGPSRGADYEQYF.

This clone appeared a single time. The CDR3 protein is CASSQVSGYNSPLHF. In DNA, the CDR3 is TGCGCCAGCAGCCAAGTTTCGGGTTATAATTCACCCCTCCACTTT. The chain carries TRBV4-1 and TRBJ1-6; D ambiguous. The length of the CDR3 is 15 residues. The ends were cut back, 1 base at V and 4 bases at J, with 8 bases in the middle. CDR1 and CDR2 from the germline V gene are MGHRA and YSYEKL.

The gene calls are TRBV10-2 and TRBJ2-7, with D possibly matching TRBD1 (6 bases). Germline CDR1 WSHSY, CDR2 SAAADI. Trimming pared 0 bases from V and 5 bases from J, leaving 8 bases between. The CDR3 covers 13 residues. The CDR3: CASSESGHHEQYF. The CDR3 coding sequence is TGCGCCAGCAGTGAGTCGGGACACCACGAGCAGTACTTC.

This clone is a singleton in its sample. The rearrangement joins TRBV9 to TRBJ1-5; the D gene is possibly TRBD1 (5 bases). There are 14 residues in the CDR3. V lost 1 base and J 7 bases, leaving 12 bases between the germline ends. Germline CDR1 SGDLS, CDR2 YYNGEE. The CDR3 is CASSVSGGGQPQHF. DNA for the CDR3: TGTGCCAGCAGCGTATCCGGGGGGGGACAGCCCCAGCATTTT.

The chain is built from TRBV6-1 and TRBJ1-2, with 9 bases aligning to TRBD1. The J segment lost 1 base and the V segment lost 7 bases, leaving 4 bases of the junction unmatched. Germline assignment: CDR1 MNHNS and CDR2 SASEGT. The CDR3 runs 14 residues. CDR3: CASNRQGGNYGYTF. CDR3 DNA sequence: TGTGCCAGCAACCGACAGGGGGGTAACTATGGCTACACCTTC.

CDR3: CASSLGTQGNGYTF. DNA for the CDR3: TGTGCCAGCAGCTTAGGAACTCAGGGGAATGGCTACACCTTC. The genes are TRBV7-9 and TRBJ1-2; tentatively, D is TRBD1 (6 bases). V lost 1 base and J 6 bases, leaving 12 bases between the germline ends. Germline CDR1 SEHNR, CDR2 FQNEAQ (reference sequence). The CDR3 is 14 residues long.

The CDR3 sequence: CASSVAGGDYNEQFF. The CDR3 region has the DNA TGCGCCAGCAGCGTAGCGGGAGGGGACTACAATGAGCAGTTCTTC. V and J are TRBV5-1 and TRBJ2-1, with 11 nucleotides matching TRBD2. The CDR3 contains 15 residues. CDR1 is SGHRS, CDR2 YFSETQ, per germline. The trim removed 4 bases at V and 3 bases at J, leaving 3 bases unmatched. The whole variable domain, remainder taken from reference TRBV5-1 and TRBJ2-1, is KAGVTQTPRYLIKTRGQQVTLSCSPISGHRSVSWYQQTPGQGLQFLFEYFSETQRNKGNFPGRFSGRQFSNSRSEMNVSTLELGDSALYLCASSVAGGDYNEQFFGPGTRLTVL.

This sequence joins TRBV12-2 and TRBJ2-7; TRBD2 reflects the table's D call only, with no check against the DNA. TRBV12-2 is reported as a pseudogene. CDR3 size: 18 residues. The CDR3 region has the DNA TGTGCAAGTCGCTCCCTTCCAACTAGCGGGGGCCCAACCTACGAGCAGTACTTC. Translation: CASRSLPTSGGPTYEQYF.

The chain links TRBV18 to TRBJ2-5; 13 nucleotides align to TRBD2. The J call is in doubt because the DNA end fits TRBJ2-7 better. The CDR3 spans 18 residues. Germline loops: CDR1 KGHSH, CDR2 LQKENI. The CDR3 nucleotides are TGTGCCAGCTCGCGTTGGGACACCGGGACTAGCGGGGACTACGAGCAGTACTTC. Encoded protein: CASSRWDTGTSGDYEQYF.

The chain employs TRBV27 and TRBJ2-2, with TRBD1 identical over 9 bases. With V trimmed by 6 bases and J by 4 bases, 12 bases remained unmatched. Germline V lookup: CDR1 MNHEY, CDR2 SMNVEV (reference sequence). The CDR3 contains 17 residues. CDR3 loop: CASSHYPGGQGTGELFF. The CDR3 DNA sequence: TGTGCCAGCAGCCACTATCCGGGGGGACAGGGCACCGGGGAGCTGTTTTTT.